This T cell receptor (beta chain) was captured in a study of spatial heterogeneity in lung cancer. This clonotype was picked up many times. The antigen is unknown. Noted time point: sample taken at primary tumor resection. The CDR3 is 13 residues long. Germline V gives CDR1 SGHAT, CDR2 FQNNGV. Trimming cost V 1 base and J 7 bases, with 10 bases left between them. General study results and limits: Within tumors, counts of expanded alpha and beta TCRs tracked tumor mutation counts.

TCRdb processed the 5' RACE reads anew with MiXCR; each CDR3 protein has one entry. The repertoire holds about 7,400 distinct CDR3 sequences, over 5.5% seen once, with 7.5% to 8.5% in the top ten. The source material was lung tumor tissue, sampled at surgery. This sequence was found in a male donor with early-stage non-small cell lung cancer. This chain joins TRBV11-2 and TRBJ2-5; D gene ambiguous. CDR3 in DNA: TGTGCCAGCAGCTTAGGGCAGGCAATGACCCAGTACTTC. It specifies CASSLGQAMTQYF.